What follows is one TCR beta chain and its context. Its antigen is unidentified. The data stem from a study of cytomegalovirus exposure and HLA in healthy donors. Looking at the study overall: Clustering assigned roughly 81% of the approximately 400 genotyped donors to the Caucasian-associated ancestry cluster.

Notes on the study in general: Later on, an analysis tied approximately 17,000 TCR beta sequences to HLA alleles at 0.05 false discovery rate. Highly shared sequence variants in one cluster were likely a sequencing artifact. A later analysis found TCR association rates differed by HLA locus, highest for DRB1 and lowest for HLA-C.

The V gene's germline CDR1 is MGHRA and CDR2 YSYEKL. V was clipped by 1 base and J by 11 bases, with 14 bases between them. This CDR3 is built from 13 residues. Amplification used 60 Vbeta primers and 13 Jbeta primers. The method was immunoSEQ multiplex PCR; TCRdb's version includes in-frame clones alone and lacks a portion of them. The sample has fewer than 250,000 clones, more than 70% seen once. This sequence joins TRBV4-1 and TRBJ2-5; maybe TRBD2 (6 bases). The TCR comes from a human donor in good health. The sample was PBMCs. In DNA, the CDR3 is TGCGCCAGCAGCCAAGGGCCCTCGGGGGAGCAGTACTTC. Its translation: CASSQGPSGEQYF.